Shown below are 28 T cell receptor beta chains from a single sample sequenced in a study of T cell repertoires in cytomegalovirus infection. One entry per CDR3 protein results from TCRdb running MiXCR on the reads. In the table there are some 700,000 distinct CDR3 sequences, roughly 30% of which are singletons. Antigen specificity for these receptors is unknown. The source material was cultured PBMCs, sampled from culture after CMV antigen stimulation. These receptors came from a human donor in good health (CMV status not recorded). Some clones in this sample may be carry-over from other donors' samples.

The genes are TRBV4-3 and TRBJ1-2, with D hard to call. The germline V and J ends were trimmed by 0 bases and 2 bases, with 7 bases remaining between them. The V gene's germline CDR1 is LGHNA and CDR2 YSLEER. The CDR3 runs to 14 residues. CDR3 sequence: CASSQDPLNYGYTF. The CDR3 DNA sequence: TGCGCCAGCAGCCAAGACCCGCTCAACTATGGCTACACCTTC.

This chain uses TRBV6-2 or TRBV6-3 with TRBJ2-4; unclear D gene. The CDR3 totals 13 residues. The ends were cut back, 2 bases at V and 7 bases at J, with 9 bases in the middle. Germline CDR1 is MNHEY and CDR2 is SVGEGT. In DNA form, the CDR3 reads TGTGCCAGCAGTTACCCGATGCGGAACATTCAGTACTTC. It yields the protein CASSYPMRNIQYF.

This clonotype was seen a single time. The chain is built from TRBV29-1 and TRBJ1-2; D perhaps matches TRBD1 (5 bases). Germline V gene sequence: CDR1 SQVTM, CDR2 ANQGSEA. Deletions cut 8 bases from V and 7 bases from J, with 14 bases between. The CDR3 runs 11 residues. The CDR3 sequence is CSSNQGLGYTF. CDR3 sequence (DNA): TGCAGCTCTAATCAGGGCCTTGGCTACACCTTC.

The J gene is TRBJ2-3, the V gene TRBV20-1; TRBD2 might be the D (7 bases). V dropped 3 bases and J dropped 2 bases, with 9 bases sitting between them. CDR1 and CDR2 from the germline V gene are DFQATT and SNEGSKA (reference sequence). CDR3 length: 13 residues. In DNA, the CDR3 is TGCAGTGCTAGCGGGGGGCCCACAGATACGCAGTATTTT. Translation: CSASGGPTDTQYF.

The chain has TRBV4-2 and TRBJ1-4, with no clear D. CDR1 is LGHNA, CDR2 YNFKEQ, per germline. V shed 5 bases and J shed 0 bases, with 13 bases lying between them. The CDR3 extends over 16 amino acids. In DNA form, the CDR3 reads TGTGCCAGCAGCGCACGAACCCTTGCAACTAATGAAAAACTGTTTTTT. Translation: CASSARTLATNEKLFF.

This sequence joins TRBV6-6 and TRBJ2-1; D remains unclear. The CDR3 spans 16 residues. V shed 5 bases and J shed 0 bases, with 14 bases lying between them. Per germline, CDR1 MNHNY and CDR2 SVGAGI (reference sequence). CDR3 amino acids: CASSAQYMSSYNEQFF. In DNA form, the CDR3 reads TGTGCCAGCAGTGCCCAGTACATGAGCTCCTACAATGAGCAGTTCTTC.

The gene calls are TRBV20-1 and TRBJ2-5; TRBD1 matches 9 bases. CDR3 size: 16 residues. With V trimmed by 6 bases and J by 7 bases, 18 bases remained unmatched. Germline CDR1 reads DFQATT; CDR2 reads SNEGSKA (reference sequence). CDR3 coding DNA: TGCAGTGCGACATTCCTCCGGGACAGGGTTAGCGGGACCCAGTACTTC. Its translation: CSATFLRDRVSGTQYF.

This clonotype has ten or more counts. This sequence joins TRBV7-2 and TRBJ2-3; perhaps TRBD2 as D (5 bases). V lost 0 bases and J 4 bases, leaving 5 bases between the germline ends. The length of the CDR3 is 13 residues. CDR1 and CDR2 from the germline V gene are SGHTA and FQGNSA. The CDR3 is CASSLADSDTQYF. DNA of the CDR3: TGTGCCAGCAGCTTAGCGGACTCAGATACGCAGTATTTT. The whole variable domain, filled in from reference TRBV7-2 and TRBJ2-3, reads GAGVSQSPSNKVTEKGKDVELRCDPISGHTALYWYRQSLGQGLEFLIYFQGNSAPDKSGLPSDRFSAERTGGSVSTLTIQRTQQEDSAVYLCASSLADSDTQYFGPGTRLTVL.

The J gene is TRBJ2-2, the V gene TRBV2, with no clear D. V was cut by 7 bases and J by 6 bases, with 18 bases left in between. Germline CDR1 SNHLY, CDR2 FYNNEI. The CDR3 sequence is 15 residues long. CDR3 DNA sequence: TGTGCCAGCATACGGTCAATCTCCTCCGCCGGGGAGCTGTTTTTT. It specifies CASIRSISSAGELFF.

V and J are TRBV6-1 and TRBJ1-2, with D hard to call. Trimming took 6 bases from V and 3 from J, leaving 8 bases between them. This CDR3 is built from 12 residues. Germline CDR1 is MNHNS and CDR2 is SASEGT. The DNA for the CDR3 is TGTGCCAGCAGACGTTACGACTATGGCTACACCTTC. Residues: CASRRYDYGYTF.

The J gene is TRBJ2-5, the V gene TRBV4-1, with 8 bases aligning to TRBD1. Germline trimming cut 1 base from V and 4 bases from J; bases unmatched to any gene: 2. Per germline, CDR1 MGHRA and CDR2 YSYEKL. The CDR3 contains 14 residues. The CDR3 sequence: CASSQGQGIETQYF. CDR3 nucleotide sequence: TGCGCCAGCAGCCAAGGACAGGGGATAGAGACCCAGTACTTC.

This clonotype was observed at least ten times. The CDR3: CASSLERWRQGEKLFF. In DNA, the CDR3 is TGTGCCAGCAGCTTAGAACGCTGGAGACAGGGGGAAAAACTGTTTTTT. The chain uses TRBV7-8 and TRBJ1-4; 8 bases are a match to TRBD1. Germline V gene lookup returns CDR1 SGHVS and CDR2 FQNEAQ. V was clipped by 1 base and J by 8 bases; unmatched bases: 9. CDR3 size: 16 residues.

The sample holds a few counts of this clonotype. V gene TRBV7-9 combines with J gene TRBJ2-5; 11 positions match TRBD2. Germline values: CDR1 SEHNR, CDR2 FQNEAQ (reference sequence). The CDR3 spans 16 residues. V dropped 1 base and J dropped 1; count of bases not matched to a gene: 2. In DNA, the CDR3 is TGTGCCAGCAGCTTAGGACTAGCGGGGCTCCAAGAGACCCAGTACTTC. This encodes CASSLGLAGLQETQYF.

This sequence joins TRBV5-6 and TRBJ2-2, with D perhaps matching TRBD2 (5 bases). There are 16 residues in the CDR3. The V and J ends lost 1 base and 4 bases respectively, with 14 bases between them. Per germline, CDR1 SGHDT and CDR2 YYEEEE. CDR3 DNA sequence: TGTGCCAGCAGCTTGCGAGGGATGATAGGCACCGGGGAGCTGTTTTTT. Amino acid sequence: CASSLRGMIGTGELFF.

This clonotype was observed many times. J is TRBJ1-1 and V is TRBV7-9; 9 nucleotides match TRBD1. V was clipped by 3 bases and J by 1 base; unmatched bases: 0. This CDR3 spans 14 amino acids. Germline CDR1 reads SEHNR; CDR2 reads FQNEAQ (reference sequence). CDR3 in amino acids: CASSLDRGNTEAFF. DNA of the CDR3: TGTGCCAGCAGCTTGGACAGGGGGAACACTGAAGCTTTCTTT. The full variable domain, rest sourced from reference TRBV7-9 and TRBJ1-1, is DTGVSQNPRHKITKRGQNVTFRCDPISEHNRLYWYRQTLGQGPEFLTYFQNEAQLEKSRLLSDRFSAERPKGSFSTLEIQRTEQGDSAMYLCASSLDRGNTEAFFGQGTRLTVV.

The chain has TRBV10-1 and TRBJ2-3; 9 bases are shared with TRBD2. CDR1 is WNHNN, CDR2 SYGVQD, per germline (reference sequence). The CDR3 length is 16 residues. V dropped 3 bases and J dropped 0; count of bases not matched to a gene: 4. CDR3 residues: CASSETSGSSTDTQYF. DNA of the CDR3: TGCGCCAGCAGTGAAACTAGCGGGTCTAGCACAGATACGCAGTATTTT.

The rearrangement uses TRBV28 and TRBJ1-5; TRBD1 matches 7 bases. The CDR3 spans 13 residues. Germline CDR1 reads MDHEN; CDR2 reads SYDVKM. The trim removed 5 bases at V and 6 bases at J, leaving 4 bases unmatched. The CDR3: CASSGGTVQPQHF. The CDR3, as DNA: TGTGCCAGCAGTGGGGGGACAGTTCAGCCCCAGCATTTT.

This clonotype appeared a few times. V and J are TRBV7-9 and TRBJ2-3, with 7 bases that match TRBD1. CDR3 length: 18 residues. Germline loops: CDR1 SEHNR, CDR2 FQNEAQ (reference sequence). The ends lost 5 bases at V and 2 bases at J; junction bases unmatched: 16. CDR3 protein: CASSPTLTRDRLTDTQYF. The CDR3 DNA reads TGTGCCAGCAGCCCAACACTAACCCGGGACAGACTCACAGATACGCAGTATTTT. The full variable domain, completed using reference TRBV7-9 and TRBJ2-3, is DTGVSQNPRHKITKRGQNVTFRCDPISEHNRLYWYRQTLGQGPEFLTYFQNEAQLEKSRLLSDRFSAERPKGSFSTLEIQRTEQGDSAMYLCASSPTLTRDRLTDTQYFGPGTRLTVL.

CDR3 sequence: CASSPRSSGRADGELFF. In DNA form, the CDR3 reads TGTGCCAGCAGTCCAAGATCTAGCGGGAGAGCCGATGGGGAGCTGTTTTTT. The genes are TRBV6-2 or TRBV6-3 and TRBJ2-2; the match to TRBD2 covers 10 bases. V lost 5 bases to trimming and J lost 8 bases; unmatched junction nucleotides: 14. Germline V CDR1 and CDR2: MNHEY, SVGEGT. CDR3 length: 17 amino acids.

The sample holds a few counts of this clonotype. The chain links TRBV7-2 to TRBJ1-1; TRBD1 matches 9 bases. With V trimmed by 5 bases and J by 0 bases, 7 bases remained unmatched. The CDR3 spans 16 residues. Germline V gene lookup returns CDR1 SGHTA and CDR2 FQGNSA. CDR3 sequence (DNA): TGTGCCAGCAGCCCCCAGTGGGACAGGGTGAACACTGAAGCTTTCTTT. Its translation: CASSPQWDRVNTEAFF.

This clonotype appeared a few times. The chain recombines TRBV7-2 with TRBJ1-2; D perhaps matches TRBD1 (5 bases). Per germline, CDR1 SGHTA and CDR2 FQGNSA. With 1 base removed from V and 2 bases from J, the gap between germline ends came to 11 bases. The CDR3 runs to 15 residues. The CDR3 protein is CASSLGGAGNYGYTF. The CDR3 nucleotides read TGTGCCAGCAGCTTAGGGGGCGCGGGGAACTATGGCTACACCTTC.

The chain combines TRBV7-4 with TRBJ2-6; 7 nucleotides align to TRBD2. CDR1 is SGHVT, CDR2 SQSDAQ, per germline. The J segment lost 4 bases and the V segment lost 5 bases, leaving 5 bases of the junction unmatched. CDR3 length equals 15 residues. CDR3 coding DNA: TGTGCCAGCAGCCGGGGGGTCGCCGGGGCCAACGTCCTGACTTTC. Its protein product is CASSRGVAGANVLTF.

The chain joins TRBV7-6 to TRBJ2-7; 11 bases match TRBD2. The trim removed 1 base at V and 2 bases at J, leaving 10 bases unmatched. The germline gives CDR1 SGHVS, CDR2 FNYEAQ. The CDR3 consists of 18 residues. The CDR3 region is CASSLEAARLAGTYEQYF. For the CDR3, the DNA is TGTGCCAGCAGCTTAGAAGCCGCCCGACTAGCGGGGACCTACGAGCAGTACTTC.

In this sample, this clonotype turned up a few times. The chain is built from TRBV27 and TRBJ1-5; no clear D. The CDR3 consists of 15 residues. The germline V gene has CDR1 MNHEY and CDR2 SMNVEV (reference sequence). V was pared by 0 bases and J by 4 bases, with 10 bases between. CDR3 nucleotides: TGTGCCAGCAGTTTATCCGGAAAGTCTAATCAGCCCCAGCATTTT. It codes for CASSLSGKSNQPQHF.

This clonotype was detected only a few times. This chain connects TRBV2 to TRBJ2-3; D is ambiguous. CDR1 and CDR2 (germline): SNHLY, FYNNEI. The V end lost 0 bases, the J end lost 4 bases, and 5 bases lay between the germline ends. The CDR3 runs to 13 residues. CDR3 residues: CASSEASPDTQYF. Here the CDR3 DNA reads TGTGCCAGCAGTGAAGCTTCTCCAGATACGCAGTATTTT.

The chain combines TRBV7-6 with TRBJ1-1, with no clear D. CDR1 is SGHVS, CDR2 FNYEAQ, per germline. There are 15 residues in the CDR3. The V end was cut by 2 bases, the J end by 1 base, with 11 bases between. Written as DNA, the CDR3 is TGTGCCAGCAGCTTAACTCCGGGCCAGAACACTGAAGCTTTCTTT. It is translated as CASSLTPGQNTEAFF.

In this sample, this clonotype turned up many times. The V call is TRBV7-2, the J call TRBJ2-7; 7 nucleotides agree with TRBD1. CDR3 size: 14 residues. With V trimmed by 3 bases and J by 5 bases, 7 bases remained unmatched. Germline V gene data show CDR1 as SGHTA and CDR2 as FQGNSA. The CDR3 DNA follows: TGTGCCAGCAGCTTTAAACAGGGGTTACACGAGCAGTACTTC. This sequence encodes CASSFKQGLHEQYF.

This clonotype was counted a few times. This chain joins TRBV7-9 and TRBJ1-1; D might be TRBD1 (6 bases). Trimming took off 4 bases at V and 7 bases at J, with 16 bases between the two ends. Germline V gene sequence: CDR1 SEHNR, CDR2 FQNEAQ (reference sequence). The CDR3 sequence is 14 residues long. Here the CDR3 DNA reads TGTGCCAGCAGCTCGACCTCCTCGGACAGTGAAGCTTTCTTT. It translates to CASSSTSSDSEAFF.